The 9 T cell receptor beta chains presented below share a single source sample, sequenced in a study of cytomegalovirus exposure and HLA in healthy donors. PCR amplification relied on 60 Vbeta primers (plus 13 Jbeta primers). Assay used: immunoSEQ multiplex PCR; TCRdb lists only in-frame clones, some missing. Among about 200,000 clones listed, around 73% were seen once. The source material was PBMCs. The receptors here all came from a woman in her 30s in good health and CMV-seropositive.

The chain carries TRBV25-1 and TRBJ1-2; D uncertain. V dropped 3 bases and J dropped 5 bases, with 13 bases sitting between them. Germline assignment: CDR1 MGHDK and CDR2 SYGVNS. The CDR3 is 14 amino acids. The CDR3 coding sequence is TGTGCCAGCAGTGACATGAGGGTGCTATATGGCTACACCTTC. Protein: CASSDMRVLYGYTF.

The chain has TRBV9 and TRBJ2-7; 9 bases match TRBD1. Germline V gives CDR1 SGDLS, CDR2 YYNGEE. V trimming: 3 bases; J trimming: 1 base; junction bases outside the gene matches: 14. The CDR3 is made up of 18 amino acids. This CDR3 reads CASSGAQLPGQGSYEQYF. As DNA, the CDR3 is TGTGCCAGCAGCGGAGCCCAATTACCGGGACAGGGATCCTACGAGCAGTACTTC.

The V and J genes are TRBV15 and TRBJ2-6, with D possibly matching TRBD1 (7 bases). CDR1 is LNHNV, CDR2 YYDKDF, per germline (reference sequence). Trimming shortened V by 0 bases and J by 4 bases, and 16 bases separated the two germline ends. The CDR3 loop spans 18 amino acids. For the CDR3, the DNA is TGTGCCACCAGCAGAGATGCCGCAGGGGGGCCCGGGGCCAACGTCCTGACTTTC. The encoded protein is CATSRDAAGGPGANVLTF.

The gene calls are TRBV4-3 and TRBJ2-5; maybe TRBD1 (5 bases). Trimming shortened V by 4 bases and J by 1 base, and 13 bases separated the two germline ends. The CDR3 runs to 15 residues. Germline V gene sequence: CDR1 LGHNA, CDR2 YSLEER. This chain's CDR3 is CASSPAQGFQETQYF. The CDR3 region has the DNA TGCGCCAGCAGCCCAGCCCAGGGTTTCCAAGAGACCCAGTACTTC.

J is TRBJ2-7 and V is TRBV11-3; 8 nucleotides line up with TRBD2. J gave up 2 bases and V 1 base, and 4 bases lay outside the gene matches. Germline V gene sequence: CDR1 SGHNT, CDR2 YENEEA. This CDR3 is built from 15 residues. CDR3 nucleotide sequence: TGTGCCAGCAGCTTAGGTCACGGGAGGGCCTACGAGCAGTACTTC. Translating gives CASSLGHGRAYEQYF.

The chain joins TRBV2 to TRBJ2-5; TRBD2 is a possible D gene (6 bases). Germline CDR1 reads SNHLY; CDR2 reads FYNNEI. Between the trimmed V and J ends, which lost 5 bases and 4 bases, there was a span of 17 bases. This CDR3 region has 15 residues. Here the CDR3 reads CASSKGLRWGETQYF. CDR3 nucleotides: TGTGCCAGCAGTAAGGGACTCCGTTGGGGAGAGACCCAGTACTTC.

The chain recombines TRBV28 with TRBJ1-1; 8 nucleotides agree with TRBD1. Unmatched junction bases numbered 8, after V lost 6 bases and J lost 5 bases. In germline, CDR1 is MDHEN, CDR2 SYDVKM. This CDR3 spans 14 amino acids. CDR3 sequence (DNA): TGTGCCAGCAGAGAAGGACAGGGTTGGACTGAAGCTTTCTTT. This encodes CASREGQGWTEAFF.

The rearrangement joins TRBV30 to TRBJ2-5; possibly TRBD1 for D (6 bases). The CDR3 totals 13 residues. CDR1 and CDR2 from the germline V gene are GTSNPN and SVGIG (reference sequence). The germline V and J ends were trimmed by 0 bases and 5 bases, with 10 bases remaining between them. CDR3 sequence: CAWSVQGAETQYF. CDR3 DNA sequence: TGTGCCTGGAGTGTACAGGGTGCTGAGACCCAGTACTTC.

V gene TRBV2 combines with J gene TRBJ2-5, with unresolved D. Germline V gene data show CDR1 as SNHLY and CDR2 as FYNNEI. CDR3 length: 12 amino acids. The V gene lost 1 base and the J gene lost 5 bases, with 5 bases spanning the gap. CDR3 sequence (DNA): TGTGCCAGCAGTGAAGAACGGGAGACCCAGTACTTC. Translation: CASSEERETQYF. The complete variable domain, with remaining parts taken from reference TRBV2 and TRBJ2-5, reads EPEVTQTPSHQVTQMGQEVILRCVPISNHLYFYWYRQILGQKVEFLVSFYNNEISEKSEIFDDQFSVERPDGSNFTLKIRSTKLEDSAMYFCASSEERETQYFGPGTRLLVL.